Below, one T cell receptor (beta chain) is given with its context. The antigen remains undetermined. The PCR ran on 60 Vbeta and 13 Jbeta primers. TCRdb keeps only in-frame clones here, not all; method: immunoSEQ multiplex PCR. The sample contains some 150,000 clones, around 80% of which appear only once. This specimen comes from a study of cytomegalovirus exposure and HLA in healthy donors. Study in general: Within the Caucasian-associated ancestry cluster were roughly 82% of the 398 genotyped donors.

Each donor was nominally healthy when sampled (though unrecorded immune exposures were likely). In germline, CDR1 is MNHEY, CDR2 SMNVEV (reference sequence). The CDR3 contains 15 residues. The V gene lost 6 bases and the J gene lost 8 bases, with 19 bases spanning the gap. General study points: Available immune exposure information was restricted to CMV serostatus only.

The V and J genes are TRBV27 and TRBJ1-4, with unresolved D. This sequence originates from a middle-aged woman in good health and CMV-seropositive. The sequenced sample was PBMCs. The CDR3 sequence is CASSPRGGRVEKLFF. The CDR3 DNA follows: TGTGCCAGCAGCCCGAGAGGAGGGAGGGTCGAAAAACTGTTTTTT. Full variable domain (outside the CDR3, taken from reference TRBV27 and TRBJ1-4): EAQVTQNPRYLITVTGKKLTVTCSQNMNHEYMSWYRQDPGLGLRQIYYSMNVEVTDKGDVPEGYKVSRKEKRNFPLILESPSPNQTSLYFCASSPRGGRVEKLFFGSGTQLSVL.